These T cell receptor beta chains were read from a single sample in a study of post-analysis software for immune sequencing data. Using its own MiXCR run on the PCR reads, TCRdb lists one record per CDR3 protein. The data show about 800,000 distinct CDR3 sequences, roughly 27% seen once. Source material: blood. The receptors stem from a girl between 10 and 17 years old with multiple sclerosis. CDR3s include the opening cysteine and the closing phenylalanine or tryptophan. Each record gives: CDR3 DNA, CDR3 protein, V gene, D gene, clone size, J gene, CDR3 length. The D gene is left open where the match is weak. Not every row has a clone size; where given, it reads once, few, many or a size class.

cdr3_nt: TGCAGTGCTAGGGCCCGGGACGGATACTACGAGCAGTACTTC; cdr3_aa: CSARARDGYYEQYF; v_call: TRBV20-1; d_call: NA; clone_size: few; j_call: TRBJ2-7; cdr3_length: 14
cdr3_nt: TGTGCCAGCAGCCCCCCACTCGCGGGGGGCCCAGATACGCAGTATTTT; cdr3_aa: CASSPPLAGGPDTQYF; v_call: TRBV7-9; d_call: TRBD2; clone_size: few; j_call: TRBJ2-3; cdr3_length: 16
cdr3_nt: TGCAGTGCCAGGGGGCAGACCCTAGCCAAAAACATTCAGTACTTC; cdr3_aa: CSARGQTLAKNIQYF; v_call: TRBV20-1; d_call: TRBD1; clone_size: few; j_call: TRBJ2-4; cdr3_length: 15
cdr3_nt: TGTGCCAGCACCTCCCTTGGACTCGGAGGGGATACGCAGTATTTT; cdr3_aa: CASTSLGLGGDTQYF; v_call: TRBV7-2; d_call: NA; clone_size: few; j_call: TRBJ2-3; cdr3_length: 15
cdr3_nt: TGTGCCAGCAGCGACGGGCAGGGATACCAGCCCCAGCATTTT; cdr3_aa: CASSDGQGYQPQHF; v_call: TRBV6-2/TRBV6-3; d_call: NA; clone_size: NA; j_call: TRBJ1-5; cdr3_length: 14
cdr3_nt: TGTGCCAGCAGTTACTCACTGGAGACCCAGTACTTC; cdr3_aa: CASSYSLETQYF; v_call: TRBV6-2/TRBV6-3; d_call: NA; clone_size: few; j_call: TRBJ2-5; cdr3_length: 12
cdr3_nt: TGTGCCAGCAGTCTCAGACTAGCGGGGACCTACGAGCAGTACTTC; cdr3_aa: CASSLRLAGTYEQYF; v_call: TRBV12-3/TRBV12-4; d_call: TRBD2; clone_size: few; j_call: TRBJ2-7; cdr3_length: 15
cdr3_nt: TGTGCCAGCAGCTTGAGGTCTTCTGGGGCCAGCGTCCTGACTTTC; cdr3_aa: CASSLRSSGASVLTF; v_call: TRBV7-2; d_call: NA; clone_size: NA; j_call: TRBJ2-6; cdr3_length: 15
cdr3_nt: TGTGCCAGCATCAAGGACAGGGGGAATTACGAGCAGTACTTC; cdr3_aa: CASIKDRGNYEQYF; v_call: TRBV7-2; d_call: TRBD1; clone_size: NA; j_call: TRBJ2-7; cdr3_length: 14
cdr3_nt: TGCAGCGTTGGGTCACAGAATCAGCCCCAGCATTTT; cdr3_aa: CSVGSQNQPQHF; v_call: TRBV29-1; d_call: NA; clone_size: few; j_call: TRBJ1-5; cdr3_length: 12
cdr3_nt: TGCAGCGCCGCCGTCCAGGGGAAGACCCAGTACTTC; cdr3_aa: CSAAVQGKTQYF; v_call: TRBV29-1; d_call: NA; clone_size: many; j_call: TRBJ2-5; cdr3_length: 12
cdr3_nt: TGTGCCAGCTCACCACAACAGGGAGATTCACCCCTCCACTTT; cdr3_aa: CASSPQQGDSPLHF; v_call: TRBV18; d_call: NA; clone_size: NA; j_call: TRBJ1-6; cdr3_length: 14
cdr3_nt: TGTGCCAGCAGCCCCCGTTCGGGGTTAAACGAGCAGTACTTC; cdr3_aa: CASSPRSGLNEQYF; v_call: TRBV11-2; d_call: NA; clone_size: NA; j_call: TRBJ2-7; cdr3_length: 14
cdr3_nt: TGCGCCAGCAGCATCGGACAGACGGGGGCTGAAGCTTTCTTT; cdr3_aa: CASSIGQTGAEAFF; v_call: TRBV5-1; d_call: NA; clone_size: NA; j_call: TRBJ1-1; cdr3_length: 14
cdr3_nt: TGTGCCAGCAGTCCGGGGAGGGGGGGCGTCACCTATGGCTACACCTTC; cdr3_aa: CASSPGRGGVTYGYTF; v_call: TRBV6-5; d_call: NA; clone_size: NA; j_call: TRBJ1-2; cdr3_length: 16
cdr3_nt: TGTGCCAGCAGTCTAAGGGACAGTCAGCCCCAGCATTTT; cdr3_aa: CASSLRDSQPQHF; v_call: TRBV12-3/TRBV12-4; d_call: TRBD1; clone_size: NA; j_call: TRBJ1-5; cdr3_length: 13
cdr3_nt: TGCAGTGCTAGACGGAACCAGGGGGCGACCACTGAAGCTTTCTTT; cdr3_aa: CSARRNQGATTEAFF; v_call: TRBV20-1; d_call: TRBD1; clone_size: NA; j_call: TRBJ1-1; cdr3_length: 15
cdr3_nt: TGTGTCAGCAGCCAAAGTGATATAGTTGAGACCCAGTACTTC; cdr3_aa: CVSSQSDIVETQYF; v_call: TRBV7-9; d_call: NA; clone_size: once; j_call: TRBJ2-5; cdr3_length: 14
cdr3_nt: TGCGCCAGCAGCCGGGCAGGGGCAGTCACAGATACGCAGTATTTT; cdr3_aa: CASSRAGAVTDTQYF; v_call: TRBV5-1; d_call: NA; clone_size: NA; j_call: TRBJ2-3; cdr3_length: 15
cdr3_nt: TGCAGTGCTAGAGGGACTAGCGGGCTCCAAGAGACCCAGTACTTC; cdr3_aa: CSARGTSGLQETQYF; v_call: TRBV20-1; d_call: TRBD2; clone_size: NA; j_call: TRBJ2-5; cdr3_length: 15
cdr3_nt: TGCAGCGCTCAGTCGGGGAGGGATCGTGGAAACACCATATATTTT; cdr3_aa: CSAQSGRDRGNTIYF; v_call: TRBV29-1; d_call: NA; clone_size: NA; j_call: TRBJ1-3; cdr3_length: 15
cdr3_nt: TGTGCCAGCAGCCAAGATTTTAGGACAGGGGAGACAGATACGCAGTATTTT; cdr3_aa: CASSQDFRTGETDTQYF; v_call: TRBV3-1; d_call: TRBD1; clone_size: few; j_call: TRBJ2-3; cdr3_length: 17
cdr3_nt: TGTGCCATCAGGACAGGGGTAGGCTACACCTTC; cdr3_aa: CAIRTGVGYTF; v_call: TRBV10-3; d_call: TRBD1; clone_size: few; j_call: TRBJ1-2; cdr3_length: 11
cdr3_nt: TGTGCCAGCAGTATGCCCCGACTGGATAATTCACCCCTCCACTTT; cdr3_aa: CASSMPRLDNSPLHF; v_call: TRBV7-8; d_call: NA; clone_size: NA; j_call: TRBJ1-6; cdr3_length: 15